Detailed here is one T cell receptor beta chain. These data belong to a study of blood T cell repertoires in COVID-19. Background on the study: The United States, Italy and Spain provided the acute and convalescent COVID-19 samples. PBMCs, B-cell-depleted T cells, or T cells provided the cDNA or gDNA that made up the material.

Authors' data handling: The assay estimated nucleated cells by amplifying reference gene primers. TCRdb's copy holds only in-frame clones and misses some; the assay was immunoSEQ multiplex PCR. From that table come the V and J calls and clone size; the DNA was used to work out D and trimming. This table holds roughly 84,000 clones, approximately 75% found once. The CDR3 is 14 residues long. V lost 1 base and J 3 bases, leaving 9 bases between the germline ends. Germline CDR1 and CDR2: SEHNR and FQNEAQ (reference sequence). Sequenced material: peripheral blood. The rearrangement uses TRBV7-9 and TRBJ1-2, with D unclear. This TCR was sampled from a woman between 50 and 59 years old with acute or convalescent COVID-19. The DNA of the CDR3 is TGTGCCAGCAGCTTAGGGGCAGATTACTATGGCTACACCTTC. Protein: CASSLGADYYGYTF.